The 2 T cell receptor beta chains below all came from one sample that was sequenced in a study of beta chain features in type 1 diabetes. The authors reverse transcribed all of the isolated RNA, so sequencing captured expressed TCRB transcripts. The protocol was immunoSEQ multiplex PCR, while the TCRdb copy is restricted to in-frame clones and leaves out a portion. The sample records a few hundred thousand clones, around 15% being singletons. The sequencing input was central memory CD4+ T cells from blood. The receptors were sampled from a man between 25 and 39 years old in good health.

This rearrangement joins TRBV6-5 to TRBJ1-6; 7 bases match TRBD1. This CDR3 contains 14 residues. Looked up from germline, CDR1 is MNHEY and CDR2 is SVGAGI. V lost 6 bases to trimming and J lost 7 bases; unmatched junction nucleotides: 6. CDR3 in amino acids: CASRETGRNSPLHF. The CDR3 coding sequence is TGTGCCAGCAGAGAGACAGGGAGGAATTCACCCCTCCACTTT.

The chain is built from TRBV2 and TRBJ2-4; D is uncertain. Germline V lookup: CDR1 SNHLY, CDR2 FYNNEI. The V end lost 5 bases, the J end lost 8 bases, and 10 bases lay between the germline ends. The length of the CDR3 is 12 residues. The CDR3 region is CASSISRDIQYF. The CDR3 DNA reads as TGTGCCAGCAGTATTTCTCGGGACATTCAGTACTTC.